A single TCR beta chain is shown here with its context. Its specificity is not known. cDNA libraries for TRB were generated by 5' RACE incorporating UMI labels. TCRdb reprocessed the 5' RACE reads, with one entry per CDR3 protein and no DNA. The table gives approximately 89,000 distinct CDR3 sequences; the top ten clones make up less than 0.6% of it. Triplicate sorting captured approximately 290,000 cells each from every CD8+ T cell subset. This specimen belongs to a study of CXCR3-negative and CXCR3-positive naive CD8 T cells. Study conclusions and caveats: Researchers report that CXCR3-positive naive cells carry more hydrophobic TRB CDR3s than CXCR3-negative naive cells.

Sample: naive CXCR3+ CD8+ T cells from blood. Subset given: CD45RO-CCR7+CD27+CD95- naive CD8+ T cells expressing CXCR3 (TNR3+). This clonotype originated in a human donor in good health. Some clones in this sample may be carry-over from other donors' samples.

CDR3 region: CASSLFLGYEQFF. This chain connects TRBV7-2 to TRBJ2-1. CDR1 and CDR2 (germline): SGHTA, FQGNSA. This CDR3 comprises 13 residues.